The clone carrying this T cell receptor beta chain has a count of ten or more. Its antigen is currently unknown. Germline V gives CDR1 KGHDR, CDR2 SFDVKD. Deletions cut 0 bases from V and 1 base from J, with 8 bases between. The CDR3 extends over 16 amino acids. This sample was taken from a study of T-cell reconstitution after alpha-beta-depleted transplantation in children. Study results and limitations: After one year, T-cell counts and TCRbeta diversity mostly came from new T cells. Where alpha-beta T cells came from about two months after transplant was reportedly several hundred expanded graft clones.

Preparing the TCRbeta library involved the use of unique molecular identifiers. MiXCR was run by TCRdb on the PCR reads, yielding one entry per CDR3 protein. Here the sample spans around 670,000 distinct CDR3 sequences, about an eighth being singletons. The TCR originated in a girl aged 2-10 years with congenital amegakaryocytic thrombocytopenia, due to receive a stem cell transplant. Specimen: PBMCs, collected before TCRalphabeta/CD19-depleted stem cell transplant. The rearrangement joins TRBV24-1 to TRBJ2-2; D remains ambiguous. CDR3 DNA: TGTGCCACCAGTGATTTGGGATCAGGGAACACCGGGGAGCTGTTTTTT. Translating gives CATSDLGSGNTGELFF.